The clone carrying this T cell receptor beta chain occurred a few times. Its specificity is not known. Amplified regions were TCR beta CDR3 sequences from RNA transcripts. In the first-round RT-PCR of the TCR CDR3, the HTBI primer set was used. TCRdb re-called the multiplex PCR reads through MiXCR, storing one row per CDR3 protein. The table includes over 450,000 distinct CDR3 sequences, approximately 15% detected once. The data originate from a study of T cells in Graves' hyperthyroidism and ophthalmopathy. Germline values: CDR1 MGHRA, CDR2 YSYEKL. V was clipped by 1 base and J by 4 bases, with 13 bases between them. The CDR3 extends over 16 amino acids. No progression to ophthalmopathy during 18 months of follow-up defined stable disease. It was less than 13 ml of fresh peripheral blood that supplied the PBMCs. Overall study results and limits: Blood also carried most thyroid clonotypes expanded above 0.001.

The source material was blood. The sequence was collected from a woman aged 18-29 years with Graves' hyperthyroidism. V and J are TRBV4-1 and TRBJ2-2; D is undetermined. CDR3 sequence: CASSQGPGRFTGELFF. In DNA, the CDR3 is TGCGCCAGCAGCCAAGGACCGGGCAGATTCACCGGGGAGCTGTTTTTT.